This is a list of T cell receptor beta chains from one sample in a study of somatic mutations in cytotoxic T cells in rheumatoid arthritis. Sequenced by immunoSEQ multiplex PCR; TCRdb stores in-frame clones only, minus some. The profile shows roughly 18,000 clones, about 80% of them singletons. The specimen was CD8+ T cells sorted from blood. The receptors here all came from a man between 18 and 35 years old with rheumatoid arthritis. The CDR3 runs from the conserved cysteine through the conserved F or W. A D gene is named only where the DNA matches it firmly. Clone size is stated in some rows and not others, as once, few, many or a class when expanded.

clone size: -
CDR3 length: 18
J gene: TRBJ2-2
V gene: TRBV4-3
D gene: TRBD2
CDR3 DNA: TGCGCCAGCAGCCAAGGGGCTAGCGGGGGGGCCCGGGCCGGGGAGCTGTTTTTT
CDR3 protein: CASSQGASGGARAGELFF

clone size: -
CDR3 length: 14
J gene: TRBJ1-1
V gene: TRBV7-9
D gene: TRBD1
CDR3 DNA: TGTGCCAGCAGCCCGCGACAGGGGGCGCGGGAAGCTTTCTTT
CDR3 protein: CASSPRQGAREAFF

clone size: -
CDR3 length: 14
J gene: TRBJ2-2
V gene: TRBV25-1
D gene: -
CDR3 DNA: TGTGCCAGCAGTGAACTAAGGGATATCGGGGAGCTGTTTTTT
CDR3 protein: CASSELRDIGELFF

clone size: -
CDR3 length: 13
J gene: TRBJ2-1
V gene: TRBV19
D gene: -
CDR3 DNA: TGTGCCAGTAGTATCTCTTTGCGGAATGAGCAGTTCTTC
CDR3 protein: CASSISLRNEQFF

clone size: -
CDR3 length: 17
J gene: TRBJ1-3
V gene: TRBV27
D gene: TRBD1
CDR3 DNA: TGTGCCAGCAGACCACTCCGACAGGGGGCAGATGGAAACACCATATATTTT
CDR3 protein: CASRPLRQGADGNTIYF

clone size: -
CDR3 length: 12
J gene: TRBJ2-7
V gene: TRBV7-9
D gene: -
CDR3 DNA: TGTGCCAGCAGCTCCTTGGGGACGGAGCAGTACTTC
CDR3 protein: CASSSLGTEQYF

clone size: -
CDR3 length: 16
J gene: TRBJ2-1
V gene: TRBV6-4
D gene: TRBD2
CDR3 DNA: TGTGCCAGCAGTGACTCGACTAGCGGAGATTACAATGAGCAGTTCTTC
CDR3 protein: CASSDSTSGDYNEQFF

clone size: -
CDR3 length: 12
J gene: TRBJ1-5
V gene: TRBV6-5
D gene: -
CDR3 DNA: TGTGCCAGCAGCGAAGGGAATCAGCCCCAGCATTTT
CDR3 protein: CASSEGNQPQHF

clone size: -
CDR3 length: 13
J gene: TRBJ1-5
V gene: TRBV6-5
D gene: TRBD1
CDR3 DNA: TGTGCCAGCAGTACAGGGGAGGATCAGCCCCAGCATTTT
CDR3 protein: CASSTGEDQPQHF

clone size: -
CDR3 length: 18
J gene: TRBJ2-3
V gene: TRBV4-1
D gene: -
CDR3 DNA: TGCGCCAGCAGCCACCGTTTGGTAGCGGCGACCAGGGCAGATACGCAGTATTTT
CDR3 protein: CASSHRLVAATRADTQYF

clone size: -
CDR3 length: 16
J gene: TRBJ2-7
V gene: TRBV27
D gene: -
CDR3 DNA: TGTGCCAGCAGTTCCACGTGGAGGGGGCTAAACTACGAGCAGTACTTC
CDR3 protein: CASSSTWRGLNYEQYF

clone size: -
CDR3 length: 17
J gene: TRBJ2-7
V gene: TRBV9
D gene: -
CDR3 DNA: TGTGCCAGCAGCGCAGGCCCGCAGGGTATTTCCACCTACGAGCAGTACTTC
CDR3 protein: CASSAGPQGISTYEQYF

clone size: -
CDR3 length: 12
J gene: TRBJ2-7
V gene: TRBV28
D gene: TRBD1
CDR3 DNA: TGTGCCAGCTTCGGGACAGCCGCGATTCTGGACTTC
CDR3 protein: CASFGTAAILDF

clone size: -
CDR3 length: 12
J gene: TRBJ1-2
V gene: TRBV6-5
D gene: TRBD1
CDR3 DNA: TGTGCCAGCAGACAGGGGGCTCATGGCTACACCTTC
CDR3 protein: CASRQGAHGYTF

clone size: -
CDR3 length: 14
J gene: TRBJ1-1
V gene: TRBV2
D gene: TRBD1
CDR3 DNA: TGTGCCAGCAGTGAGGGACAGGGGAGTACTGAAGCTTTCTTT
CDR3 protein: CASSEGQGSTEAFF

clone size: -
CDR3 length: 16
J gene: TRBJ2-1
V gene: TRBV7-9
D gene: TRBD1
CDR3 DNA: TGTGCCAGCAGCTCGTGGGACAGGGGGCATGACAATGAGCAGTTCTTC
CDR3 protein: CASSSWDRGHDNEQFF

clone size: -
CDR3 length: 13
J gene: TRBJ2-2
V gene: TRBV5-6
D gene: -
CDR3 DNA: TGTGCCAGCAGCTGGGGCCCCCCCAGGGAGCTGTTTTTT
CDR3 protein: CASSWGPPRELFF

clone size: -
CDR3 length: 16
J gene: TRBJ2-2
V gene: TRBV12-5
D gene: -
CDR3 DNA: TGTGCTAGTGGTTTGGTACTTGGTACGATGACCGGGGAGCTGTTTTTT
CDR3 protein: CASGLVLGTMTGELFF

clone size: once
CDR3 length: 17
J gene: TRBJ2-1
V gene: TRBV7-8
D gene: -
CDR3 DNA: TGTGCCAGCAGCTCATACACCGATGGGAATTCCTACAATGAGCAGTTCTTC
CDR3 protein: CASSSYTDGNSYNEQFF

clone size: -
CDR3 length: 15
J gene: TRBJ2-1
V gene: TRBV6-1
D gene: TRBD1
CDR3 DNA: TGTGCCAGCAACCCGGGACAGGGGATTTACAATGAGCAGTTCTTC
CDR3 protein: CASNPGQGIYNEQFF